Below, 28 T cell receptor beta chains from the same sample are listed, as sequenced in a study of Ad26.COV2.S vaccination and SARS-CoV-2 variants (dated by TCRdb to about 2021). Library construction relied on the immunoSEQ multiplex PCR assay. The immuneACCESS repertoire file appears here via TCRdb, limited to in-frame rearrangements. These files lack a portion of the clones; in checked studies, under half of the deficit traces to unresolved V genes, and the cause of the others is not known. The sample table contains 380,000 or so clones; only one count was recorded for less than 90% of them. Roughly 6% of the sample lies in the top ten. What the treatment or condition label conveys for this sample: 15 to 20 received Ad26.COV2.S at low or high dose, single or two shots; about 5 received placebo; per-sample allocation not given. For vaccine and placebo recipients, repertoires were sequenced using samples collected on day 63 after the first injection.

This specimen was peripheral blood, taken in a trial of Ad26.COV2.S vaccine versus placebo. Source of these receptors: a person aged 18-60 years who received the Ad26.COV2.S COVID-19 vaccine or a placebo.

This clone was seen only a few times. The V and J genes are TRBV9 and TRBJ2-1; the D gene is possibly TRBD1 (6 bases). The CDR3 consists of 16 residues. Germline CDR1 is SGDLS and CDR2 is YYNGEE. Trimming removed 3 bases from V and 3 bases from J, with 16 bases in between. CDR3 in amino acids: CASSAPQGYGYNEQFF. CDR3 DNA sequence: TGTGCCAGCAGCGCCCCACAGGGTTATGGCTACAATGAGCAGTTCTTC.

J is TRBJ2-7 and V is TRBV27, with D unclear. Deletions cut 6 bases from V and 0 bases from J, with 12 bases between. This CDR3 has 14 residues. Looked up from germline, CDR1 is MNHEY and CDR2 is SMNVEV (reference sequence). In nucleotides, the CDR3 is TGTGCCAGCAGCGACTCGCGGAGCTCCTACGAGCAGTACTTC. It specifies CASSDSRSSYEQYF.

V usage is TRBV2 and J usage is TRBJ2-6, with D perhaps TRBD1 (6 bases). CDR3 size: 11 residues. Germline CDR1 and CDR2: SNHLY and FYNNEI. Trimming pared 3 bases from V and 19 bases from J, leaving 13 bases between. CDR3 loop: CASSDLSGGTF. CDR3 coding DNA: TGTGCCAGCAGTGATTTATCTGGGGGCACTTTC.

The chain carries TRBV6-2 or TRBV6-3 and TRBJ2-1; D is possibly TRBD2 (6 bases). Trimming pared 6 bases from V and 0 bases from J, leaving 15 bases between. Germline V gives CDR1 MNHEY, CDR2 SVGEGT. The CDR3 runs 16 residues. The CDR3 coding sequence is TGTGCCAGCAGACCTCAACCTAGCGTCTCCTACAATGAGCAGTTCTTC. Its translation: CASRPQPSVSYNEQFF.

V gene TRBV27 combines with J gene TRBJ1-3; 7 bases align to TRBD1. Germline V gene lookup returns CDR1 MNHEY and CDR2 SMNVEV (reference sequence). CDR3 length: 14 amino acids. J was trimmed by 4 bases and V by 6 bases; bases with no gene match: 6. CDR3 region: CASRLDRPGNTIYF. CDR3 nucleotide sequence: TGTGCCAGCAGGCTGGACAGGCCGGGAAACACCATATATTTT.

CDR3 coding DNA: TGTGCCAGCAGCTTCCGTGGGGGGAACACCATATATTTT. Amino acid sequence: CASSFRGGNTIYF. The V gene is TRBV5-8, the J gene TRBJ1-3, with D perhaps matching TRBD1 (5 bases). This CDR3 region has 13 residues. Per the germline V gene, CDR1 is SGHTS and CDR2 is YDEGEE. V was cut by 2 bases and J by 7 bases, with 10 bases left in between.

This chain joins TRBV18 and TRBJ2-5; 8 nucleotides match TRBD2. Germline V lookup: CDR1 KGHSH, CDR2 LQKENI. The V and J ends lost 4 bases and 2 bases, in that order; junction bases with no gene match: 6. This CDR3 spans 15 amino acids. CDR3 amino acids: CASSLRSGRQETQYF. Written as DNA, the CDR3 is TGTGCCAGCTCACTACGGAGCGGGAGACAAGAGACCCAGTACTTC.

This chain links TRBV15 with TRBJ2-1, with TRBD2 matching over 13 bases. Germline V gene sequence: CDR1 LNHNV, CDR2 YYDKDF (reference sequence). With 1 base clipped from V and 2 bases from J, the junction kept 17 bases outside the gene matches. The CDR3 covers 22 residues. CDR3 sequence (DNA): TGTGCCACCAGCAGAGTGGGACCTTGGACTAGCGGGAGTATAGGCGCCTACAATGAGCAGTTCTTC. Its protein is CATSRVGPWTSGSIGAYNEQFF.

In regard to this clone: Other nucleotide sequences from this sample produce the same CDR3. The chain couples TRBV12-3 or TRBV12-4 to TRBJ2-5; no clear D. V was shortened by 3 bases and J by 5 bases, with 4 bases between the two germline ends. The CDR3 is 11 amino acids. The DNA of the CDR3 is TGTGCCAGCAGTTTCAGGGAGACCCAGTACTTC. Encoded protein: CASSFRETQYF.

There are a few counts of this clone. The J gene is TRBJ2-3, the V gene TRBV7-3; D is perhaps TRBD2 (6 bases). Germline V CDR1 and CDR2: SGHTA, FQGTGA. V was trimmed by 1 base and J by 3 bases, leaving 11 bases between them. The CDR3 loop spans 15 amino acids. The CDR3 DNA is TGTGCCAGCAGCTTAAAGACGGGGGAGACAGATACGCAGTATTTT. Translation: CASSLKTGETDTQYF.

V usage is TRBV6-2 or TRBV6-3 and J usage is TRBJ1-2; 7 bases are a match to TRBD1. After removal of 5 bases from V and 7 bases from J, the junction contained 7 bases not matched to a gene. CDR3 size: 13 residues. CDR1 is MNHEY and CDR2 is SVGEGT in the germline V gene. The CDR3 coding sequence is TGTGCCAGCAGTGCCGACAGGGTCGGTGGCTACACCTTC. This gives the protein CASSADRVGGYTF.

This clone was found once. V gene TRBV3-1 (or the pseudogene TRBV3-2) combines with J gene TRBJ2-3; D is ambiguous. CDR1 and CDR2 from the germline V gene are LGHDT and YNNKEL (reference sequence). Trimming cost V 2 bases and J 3 bases, with 12 bases left between them. The CDR3 sequence is 15 residues long. Written as DNA, the CDR3 is TGTGCCAGCAGCCAAATGTTCGTGAAAACAGATACGCAGTATTTT. It yields the protein CASSQMFVKTDTQYF.

This clone was found once. An end of the junction differs from the germline gene, which may be a read error. The chain links TRBV6-5 to TRBJ2-7; no reliable D call. Looked up from germline, CDR1 is MNHEY and CDR2 is SVGAGI. There are 14 residues in the CDR3. Here the CDR3 DNA reads TGTGCCAGCAGTTACTCAAGTCCGGCCTACGAACAGTACTTC. This sequence encodes CASSYSSPAYEQYF.

This chain links TRBV11-2 with TRBJ2-5; D is possibly TRBD1 or TRBD2 (5 bases each). The V end lost 5 bases, the J end lost 5 bases, and 15 bases lay between the germline ends. Germline CDR1 is SGHAT and CDR2 is FQNNGV. CDR3 length equals 14 residues. As DNA, the CDR3 is TGTGCCAGCAGCAAGAGGGCAGGGATTGAGACCCAGTACTTC. This gives the protein CASSKRAGIETQYF.

This chain connects TRBV21-1 to TRBJ2-4. TRBV21-1 is reported as a pseudogene. This CDR3 spans 17 amino acids. The CDR3 region has the DNA TGTGCCAGCAGCACCCCTAGGGCGTCACTAGCCAAAAACATTCAGTACTTC. This codes for CASSTPRASLAKNIQYF.

The V and J genes are TRBV30 and TRBJ1-1; D gene unclear. Trimming left V 3 bases short and J 8 bases short, with 13 bases between. This CDR3 is 12 amino acids long. CDR1 GTSNPN and CDR2 SVGIG come from the germline V gene (reference sequence). DNA of the CDR3: TGTGCCTGGAGATTAGGAGGTCGGGAAGCTTTCTTT. Translated: CAWRLGGREAFF.

The genes are TRBV24-1 and TRBJ2-7, with D tentatively TRBD1 or TRBD2 (5 bases each). The CDR3 is 14 amino acids. CDR1 is KGHDR and CDR2 is SFDVKD in the germline V gene. V lost 4 bases to trimming and J lost 1 base, with 10 bases between them. CDR3 sequence: CATSEGTESYEQYF. The CDR3 region has the DNA TGTGCCACCAGTGAAGGGACGGAATCCTACGAGCAGTACTTC.

V is TRBV7-9 and J is TRBJ2-1; 8 positions agree with TRBD1. Per the germline V gene, CDR1 is SEHNR and CDR2 is FQNEAQ (reference sequence). CDR3 length equals 13 residues. The V gene end was trimmed by 5 bases and the J gene end by 9 bases; junction bases not matched to a gene: 6. The CDR3 loop reads CASSPGQGLEQFF. The CDR3 DNA follows: TGTGCCAGCAGCCCCGGACAGGGCCTTGAGCAGTTCTTC.

The chain uses TRBV7-5 and TRBJ1-1; the DNA was not compared with TRBD1, the D call given in the table. TRBV7-5 is annotated as a pseudogene. This CDR3 region has 15 residues. The chain's CDR3 is CARSQVCGRQSEAFF. The CDR3 region has the DNA TGTGCCAGAAGCCAGGTATGTGGGCGACAAAGTGAAGCTTTCTTT.

This clone has just one count. V is TRBV25-1 and J is TRBJ2-3, with D maybe TRBD2 (6 bases). V lost 3 bases to trimming and J lost 8 bases, with 12 bases between them. The CDR3 extends over 13 amino acids. From germline, CDR1 is MGHDK and CDR2 SYGVNS. CDR3 in amino acids: CASSDRLVRTQYF. The CDR3 DNA is TGTGCCAGCAGTGATCGACTAGTTCGTACGCAGTATTTT.

The table lists this clone with a count of one. The V gene is TRBV5-6, the J gene TRBJ2-7; a possible D gene is TRBD1 (5 bases). This CDR3 contains 12 residues. Germline values: CDR1 SGHDT, CDR2 YYEEEE. Trimming shortened V by 2 bases and J by 3 bases, and 6 bases separated the two germline ends. For the CDR3, the DNA is TGTGCCAGCAGCTTACAGGTCTACGAGCAGTACTTC. It is translated as CASSLQVYEQYF.

The rearrangement uses TRBV4-1 and TRBJ2-1, with no clear D. The CDR3 length is 16 residues. CDR1 is MGHRA and CDR2 is YSYEKL in the germline V gene. V gave up 1 base and J gave up 1 base, with 11 bases separating them. CDR3 in amino acids: CASSQVNMVSYNEQFF. Written as DNA, the CDR3 is TGCGCCAGCAGCCAAGTTAATATGGTGTCCTACAATGAGCAGTTCTTC.

This clone was recorded once. The chain joins TRBV18 to TRBJ2-2; D remains ambiguous. V lost 0 bases and J lost 5, with 7 bases in between. Germline CDR1 KGHSH, CDR2 LQKENI. The CDR3 extends over 14 amino acids. Written as DNA, the CDR3 is TGTGCCAGCTCACCACCGTCCACTACCGGGGAGCTGTTTTTT. Encoded protein: CASSPPSTTGELFF.

The V call is TRBV7-3, the J call TRBJ2-5; D not certain. Germline-derived CDR1 and CDR2 are SGHTA and FQGTGA. The CDR3 extends over 15 amino acids. The V and J ends lost 5 bases and 5 bases respectively, with 18 bases between them. CDR3 nucleotide sequence: TGTGCCAGCAGCGCCCTCGGCGGCGTGGGGGAGACCCAGTACTTC. Protein sequence: CASSALGGVGETQYF.

The chain links TRBV7-2 to TRBJ1-2; 9 bases fit TRBD1. The germline gives CDR1 SGHTA, CDR2 FQGNSA. The CDR3 covers 16 residues. After removal of 2 bases from V and 0 bases from J, the junction contained 4 bases not matched to a gene. CDR3 nucleotides: TGTGCCAGCAGCTTATCCGGGACAGGGACTAACTATGGCTACACCTTC. It yields the protein CASSLSGTGTNYGYTF. Together with reference TRBV7-2 and TRBJ1-2, the CDR3 gives the full variable domain: GAGVSQSPSNKVTEKGKDVELRCDPISGHTALYWYRQSLGQGLEFLIYFQGNSAPDKSGLPSDRFSAERTGGSVSTLTIQRTQQEDSAVYLCASSLSGTGTNYGYTFGSGTRLTVV.

V is TRBV6-2 or TRBV6-3 and J is TRBJ2-1; 14 bases align to TRBD2. This CDR3 has 21 residues. The junction had 16 bases not matched to a gene; V was cut back by 6 bases and J by 0 bases. Germline V CDR1 and CDR2: MNHEY, SVGEGT. The CDR3 loop is CASSPDFWTSGRQSSYNEQFF. CDR3 in DNA: TGTGCCAGCAGCCCTGACTTTTGGACTAGCGGGAGGCAGAGCTCCTACAATGAGCAGTTCTTC.

This rearrangement joins TRBV19 to TRBJ2-4, with D maybe TRBD1 (6 bases). The CDR3 spans 12 residues. Trimming pared 5 bases from V and 6 bases from J, leaving 8 bases between. Germline CDR1 LNHDA, CDR2 SQIVND (reference sequence). This CDR3 reads CASSVQGNIQYF. The CDR3 DNA is TGTGCCAGTAGTGTACAGGGAAACATTCAGTACTTC.

The chain carries TRBV5-1 and TRBJ2-3; 12 nucleotides line up with TRBD1. With 3 bases clipped from V and 7 bases from J, the junction kept 6 bases outside the gene matches. Germline V gives CDR1 SGHRS, CDR2 YFSETQ. CDR3 size: 15 residues. CDR3 sequence: CASSSGTGGLNTQYF. The CDR3 DNA is TGCGCCAGCAGCTCAGGGACAGGGGGCCTAAATACGCAGTATTTT.